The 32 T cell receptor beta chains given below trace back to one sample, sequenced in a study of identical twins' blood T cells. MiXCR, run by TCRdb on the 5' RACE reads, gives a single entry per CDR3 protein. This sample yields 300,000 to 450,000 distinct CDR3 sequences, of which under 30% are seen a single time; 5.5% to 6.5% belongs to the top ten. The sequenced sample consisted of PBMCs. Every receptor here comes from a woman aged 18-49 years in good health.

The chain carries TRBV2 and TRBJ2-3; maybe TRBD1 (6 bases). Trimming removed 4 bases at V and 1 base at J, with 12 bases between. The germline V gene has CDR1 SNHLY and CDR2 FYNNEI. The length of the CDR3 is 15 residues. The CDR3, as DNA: TGTGCCAGCAGTGGACAGGCCCTTCGCACAGATACGCAGTATTTT. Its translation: CASSGQALRTDTQYF.

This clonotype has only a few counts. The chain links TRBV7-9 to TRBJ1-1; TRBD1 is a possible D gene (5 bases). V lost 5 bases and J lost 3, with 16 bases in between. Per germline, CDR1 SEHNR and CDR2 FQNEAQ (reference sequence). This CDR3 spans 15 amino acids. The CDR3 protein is CASSPLRGMDTEAFF. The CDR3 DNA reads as TGTGCCAGCAGCCCCCTGAGGGGTATGGACACTGAAGCTTTCTTT.

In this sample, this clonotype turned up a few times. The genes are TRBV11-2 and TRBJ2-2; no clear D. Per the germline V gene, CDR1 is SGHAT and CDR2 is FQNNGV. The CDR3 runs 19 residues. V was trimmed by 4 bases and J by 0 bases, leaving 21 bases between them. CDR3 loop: CASSSRFSNLNANTGELFF. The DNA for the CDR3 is TGTGCCAGCAGCTCCCGATTTAGTAACTTGAACGCGAACACCGGGGAGCTGTTTTTT. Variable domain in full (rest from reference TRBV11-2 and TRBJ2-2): EAGVAQSPRYKIIEKRQSVAFWCNPISGHATLYWYQQILGQGPKLLIQFQNNGVVDDSQLPKDRFSAERLKGVDSTLKIQPAKLEDSAVYLCASSSRFSNLNANTGELFFGEGSRLTVL.

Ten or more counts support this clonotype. The CDR3 here is CSVGENSGNTIYF. The CDR3 DNA is TGCAGCGTAGGGGAAAACTCTGGAAACACCATATATTTT. The chain joins TRBV29-1 to TRBJ1-3; a weak D match, TRBD1 (5 bases). Between the trimmed V and J ends, which lost 6 bases and 0 bases, there was a span of 9 bases. The germline V gene has CDR1 SQVTM and CDR2 ANQGSEA. CDR3 length: 13 amino acids.

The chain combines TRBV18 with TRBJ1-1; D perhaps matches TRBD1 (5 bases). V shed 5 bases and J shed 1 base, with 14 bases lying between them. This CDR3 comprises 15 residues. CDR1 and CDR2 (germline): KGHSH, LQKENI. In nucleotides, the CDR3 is TGTGCCAGCTCATCCGGCCCAGGGCAGAACACTGAAGCTTTCTTT. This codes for CASSSGPGQNTEAFF.

CDR3 coding DNA: TGCGCCAGCAGCTTGCTTGAAATGAACACTGAAGCTTTCTTT. Its translation: CASSLLEMNTEAFF. J is TRBJ1-1 and V is TRBV5-1, with D unresolved. This CDR3 comprises 14 residues. Germline CDR1 is SGHRS and CDR2 is YFSETQ. V was clipped by 1 base and J by 0 bases, with 7 bases between them.

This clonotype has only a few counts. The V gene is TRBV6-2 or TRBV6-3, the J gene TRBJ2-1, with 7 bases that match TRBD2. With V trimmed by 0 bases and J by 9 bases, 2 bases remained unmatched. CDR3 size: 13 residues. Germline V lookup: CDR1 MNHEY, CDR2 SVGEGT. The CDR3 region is CASSYSGLSEQFF. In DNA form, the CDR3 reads TGTGCCAGCAGTTACTCGGGACTAAGTGAGCAGTTCTTC.

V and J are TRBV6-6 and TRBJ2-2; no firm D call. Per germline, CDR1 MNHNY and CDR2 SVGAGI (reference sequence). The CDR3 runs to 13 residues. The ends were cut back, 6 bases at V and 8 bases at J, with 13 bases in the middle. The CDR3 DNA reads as TGTGCCAGCAGCCTGATGGTTAGGGGGGAGCTGTTTTTT. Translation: CASSLMVRGELFF.

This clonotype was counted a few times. The CDR3 nucleotides read TGTGCCAGCAGCGAGGACAGGGTTTTTAATACGCAGTATTTT. It codes for CASSEDRVFNTQYF. This chain joins TRBV9 and TRBJ2-3; TRBD1 agrees at 8 bases. Germline trimming cut 3 bases from V and 7 bases from J; bases unmatched to any gene: 7. This CDR3 region has 14 residues. Germline V gives CDR1 SGDLS, CDR2 YYNGEE.

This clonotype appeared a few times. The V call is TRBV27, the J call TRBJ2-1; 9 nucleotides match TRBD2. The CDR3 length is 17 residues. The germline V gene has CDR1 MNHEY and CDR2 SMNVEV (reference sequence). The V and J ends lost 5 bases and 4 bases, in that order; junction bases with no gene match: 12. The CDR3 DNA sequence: TGTGCCAGCAGTCCCGTAGCGGGAGTTACTGGGTACAATGAGCAGTTCTTC. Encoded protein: CASSPVAGVTGYNEQFF.

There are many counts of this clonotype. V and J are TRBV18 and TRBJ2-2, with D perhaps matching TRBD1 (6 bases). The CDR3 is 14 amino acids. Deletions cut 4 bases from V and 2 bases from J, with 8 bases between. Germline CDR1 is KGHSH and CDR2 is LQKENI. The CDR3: CASSQGQNTGELFF. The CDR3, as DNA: TGTGCCAGCTCACAGGGACAAAACACCGGGGAGCTGTTTTTT.

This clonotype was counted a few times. CDR3 coding DNA: TGCAGTGCGCGCCGACAGGGAATGAACACTGAAGCTTTCTTT. Translated: CSARRQGMNTEAFF. The chain has TRBV20-1 and TRBJ1-1; 7 bases map to TRBD1. CDR3 length: 14 residues. V lost 6 bases and J lost 0; bases outside the gene matches: 7. CDR1 DFQATT and CDR2 SNEGSKA come from the germline V gene (reference sequence).

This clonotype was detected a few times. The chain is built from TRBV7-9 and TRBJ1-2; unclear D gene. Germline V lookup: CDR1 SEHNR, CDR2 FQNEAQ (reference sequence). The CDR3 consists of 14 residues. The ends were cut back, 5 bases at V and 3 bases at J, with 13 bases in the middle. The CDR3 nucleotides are TGTGCCAGCAGCCTAGGACTGACACACTATGGCTACACCTTC. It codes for CASSLGLTHYGYTF.

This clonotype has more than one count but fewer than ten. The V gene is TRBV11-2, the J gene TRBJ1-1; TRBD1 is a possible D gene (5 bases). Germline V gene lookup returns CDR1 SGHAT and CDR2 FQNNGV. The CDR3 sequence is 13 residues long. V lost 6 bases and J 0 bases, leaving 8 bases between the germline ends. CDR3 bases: TGTGCCAGCAGTGGGGGTGTGAACACTGAAGCTTTCTTT. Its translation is CASSGGVNTEAFF. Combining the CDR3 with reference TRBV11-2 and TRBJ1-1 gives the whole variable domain EAGVAQSPRYKIIEKRQSVAFWCNPISGHATLYWYQQILGQGPKLLIQFQNNGVVDDSQLPKDRFSAERLKGVDSTLKIQPAKLEDSAVYLCASSGGVNTEAFFGQGTRLTVV.

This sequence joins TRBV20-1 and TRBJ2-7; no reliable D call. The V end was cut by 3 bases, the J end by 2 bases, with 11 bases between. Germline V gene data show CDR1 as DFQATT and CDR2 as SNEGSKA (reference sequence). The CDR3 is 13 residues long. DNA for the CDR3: TGCAGTGCTAGGTGGGATAGGACCTACGAGCAGTACTTC. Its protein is CSARWDRTYEQYF.

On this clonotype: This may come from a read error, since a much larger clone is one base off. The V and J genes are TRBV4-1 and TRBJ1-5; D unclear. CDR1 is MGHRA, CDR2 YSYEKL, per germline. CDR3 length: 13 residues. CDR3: CASSRSEIQPEHF. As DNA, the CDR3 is TGCGCCAGCAGTCGATCCGAGATTCAGCCCGAGCATTTT.

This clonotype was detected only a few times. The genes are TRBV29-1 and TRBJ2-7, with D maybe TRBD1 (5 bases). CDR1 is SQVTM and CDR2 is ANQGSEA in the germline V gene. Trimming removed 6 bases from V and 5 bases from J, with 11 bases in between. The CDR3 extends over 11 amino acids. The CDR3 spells CSVDFRDEQYF. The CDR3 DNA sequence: TGCAGCGTCGACTTCAGGGACGAGCAGTACTTC.

As DNA, the CDR3 is TGTGCCAGCAGCGTAGACTTGGGGCTGGGGACTGAAGCTTTCTTT. Translation gives CASSVDLGLGTEAFF. The rearrangement joins TRBV9 to TRBJ1-1, with D maybe TRBD1 (5 bases). CDR1 is SGDLS, CDR2 YYNGEE, per germline. V lost 0 bases and J 5 bases, leaving 14 bases between the germline ends. The CDR3 is 15 amino acids.

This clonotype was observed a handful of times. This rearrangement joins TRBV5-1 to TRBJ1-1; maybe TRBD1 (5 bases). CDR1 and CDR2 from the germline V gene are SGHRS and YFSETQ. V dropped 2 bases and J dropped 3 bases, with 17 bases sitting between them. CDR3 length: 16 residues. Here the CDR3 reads CASSFAGTQVHTEAFF. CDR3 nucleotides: TGCGCCAGCAGCTTCGCCGGGACCCAGGTGCACACTGAAGCTTTCTTT.

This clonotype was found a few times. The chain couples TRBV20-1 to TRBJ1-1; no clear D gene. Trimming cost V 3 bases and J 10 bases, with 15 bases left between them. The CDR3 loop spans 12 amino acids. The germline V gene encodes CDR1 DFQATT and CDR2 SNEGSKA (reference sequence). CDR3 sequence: CSASGEALAAFF. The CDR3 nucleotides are TGCAGTGCTAGTGGAGAGGCGTTAGCAGCTTTCTTT.

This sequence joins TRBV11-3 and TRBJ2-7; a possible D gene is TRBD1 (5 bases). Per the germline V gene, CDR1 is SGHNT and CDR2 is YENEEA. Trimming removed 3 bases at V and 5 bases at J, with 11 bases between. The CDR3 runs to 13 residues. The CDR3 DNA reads TGTGCCAGCAGCTTCTCAGGGCAGGACGAGCAGTACTTC. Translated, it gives CASSFSGQDEQYF.

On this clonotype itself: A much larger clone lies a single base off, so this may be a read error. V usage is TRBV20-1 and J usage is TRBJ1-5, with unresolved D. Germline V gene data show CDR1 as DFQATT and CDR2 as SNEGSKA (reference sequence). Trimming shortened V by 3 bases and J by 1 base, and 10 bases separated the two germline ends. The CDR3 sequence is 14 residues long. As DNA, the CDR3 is TGCAGTGCTAGGTACTGGGGAAGCAATCAGCCCCAGCATTTT. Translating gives CSARYWGSNQPQHF.

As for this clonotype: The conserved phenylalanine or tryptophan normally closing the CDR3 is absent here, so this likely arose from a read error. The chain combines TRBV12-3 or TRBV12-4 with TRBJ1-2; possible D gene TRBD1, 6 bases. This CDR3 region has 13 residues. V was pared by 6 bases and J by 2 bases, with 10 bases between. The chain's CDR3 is CASSFTGNYGYTS. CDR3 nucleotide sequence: TGTGCCAGCAGCTTTACAGGGAACTATGGCTACACCTCC.

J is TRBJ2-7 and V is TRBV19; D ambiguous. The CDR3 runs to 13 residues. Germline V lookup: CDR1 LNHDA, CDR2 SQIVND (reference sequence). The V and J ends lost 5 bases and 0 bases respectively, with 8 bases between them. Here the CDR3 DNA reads TGTGCCAGTAGTCCAACCTACTCCTACGAGCAGTACTTC. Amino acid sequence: CASSPTYSYEQYF.

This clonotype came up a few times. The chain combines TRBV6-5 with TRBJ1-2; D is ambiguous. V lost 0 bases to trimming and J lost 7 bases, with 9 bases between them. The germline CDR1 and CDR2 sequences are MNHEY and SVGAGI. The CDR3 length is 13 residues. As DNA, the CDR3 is TGTGCCAGCAGTTACTCGGTGGTGGGTGGCTACACCTTC. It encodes CASSYSVVGGYTF.

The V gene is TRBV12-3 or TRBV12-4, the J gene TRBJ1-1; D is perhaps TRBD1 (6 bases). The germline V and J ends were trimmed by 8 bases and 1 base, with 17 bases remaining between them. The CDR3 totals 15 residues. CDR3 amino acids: CASRWTVGSNTEAFF. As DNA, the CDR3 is TGTGCCAGCCGTTGGACAGTCGGGTCGAACACTGAAGCTTTCTTT.

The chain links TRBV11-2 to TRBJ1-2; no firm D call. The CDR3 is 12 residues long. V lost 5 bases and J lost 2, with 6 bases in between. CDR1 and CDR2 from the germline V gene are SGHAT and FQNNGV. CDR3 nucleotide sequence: TGTGCCAGCAGCGATTTGAACTATGGCTACACCTTC. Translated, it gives CASSDLNYGYTF.

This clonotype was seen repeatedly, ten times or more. CDR3 amino acids: CASSFTGEGYGYTF. The CDR3 DNA reads as TGTGCCAGCAGCTTCACAGGGGAAGGTTATGGCTACACCTTC. The rearrangement joins TRBV7-9 to TRBJ1-2, with TRBD1 matching over 7 bases. Germline loops: CDR1 SEHNR, CDR2 FQNEAQ (reference sequence). V lost 3 bases and J lost 5; bases outside the gene matches: 6. The CDR3 covers 14 residues. The full variable domain, its missing parts supplied by reference TRBV7-9 and TRBJ1-2, is DTGVSQNPRHKITKRGQNVTFRCDPISEHNRLYWYRQTLGQGPEFLTYFQNEAQLEKSRLLSDRFSAERPKGSFSTLEIQRTEQGDSAMYLCASSFTGEGYGYTFGSGTRLTVV.

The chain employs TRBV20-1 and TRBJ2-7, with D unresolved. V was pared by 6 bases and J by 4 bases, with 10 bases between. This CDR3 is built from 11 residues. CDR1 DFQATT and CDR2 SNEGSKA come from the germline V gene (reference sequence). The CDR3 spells CSAPQGYEQYF. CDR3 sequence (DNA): TGCAGTGCCCCCCAAGGGTACGAGCAGTACTTC.

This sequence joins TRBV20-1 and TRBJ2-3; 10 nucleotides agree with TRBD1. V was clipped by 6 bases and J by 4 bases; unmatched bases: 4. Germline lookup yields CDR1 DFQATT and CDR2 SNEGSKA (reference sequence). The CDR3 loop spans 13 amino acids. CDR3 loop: CSAWDRGSDTQYF. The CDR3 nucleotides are TGCAGTGCGTGGGACAGGGGATCAGATACGCAGTATTTT.

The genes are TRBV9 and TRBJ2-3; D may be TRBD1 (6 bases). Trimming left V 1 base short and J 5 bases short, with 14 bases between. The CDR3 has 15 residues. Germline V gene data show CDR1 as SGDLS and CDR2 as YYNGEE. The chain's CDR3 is CASSVIYRVEDTQYF. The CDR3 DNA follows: TGTGCCAGCAGCGTAATCTACAGGGTTGAAGATACGCAGTATTTT.

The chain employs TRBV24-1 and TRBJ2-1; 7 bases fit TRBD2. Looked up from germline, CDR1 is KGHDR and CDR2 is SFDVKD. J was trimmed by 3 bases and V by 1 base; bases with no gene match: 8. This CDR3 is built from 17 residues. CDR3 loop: CATSDLKAGDLYNEQFF. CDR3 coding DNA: TGTGCCACCAGTGATTTAAAGGCGGGGGATCTCTACAATGAGCAGTTCTTC.